The 24 T cell receptor beta chains listed next were all sequenced from one sample in a study of OX40 agonist ivuxolimab in advanced cancers. Assay: immunoSEQ multiplex PCR; the TCRdb copy retains only in-frame clones and omits some. The table records roughly 63,000 clones, 86% of them present only once. Sequenced material: CD4+ or CD8+ T cells sorted from blood, taken in a trial of the OX40 agonist ivuxolimab. The receptors shown here come from an adult with an advanced solid tumor such as melanoma, head and neck, liver or kidney cancer.

A word on this clone: The sample contains more than one DNA sequence encoding this CDR3. This chain connects TRBV7-2 to TRBJ2-7; D perhaps matches TRBD1 (7 bases). The CDR3 spans 14 residues. Germline CDR1 SGHTA, CDR2 FQGNSA. V was clipped by 4 bases and J by 7 bases, with 17 bases between them. The CDR3 is CASSSGGSGREQYF. In nucleotides, the CDR3 is TGTGCCAGCAGCTCAGGGGGGTCGGGTCGGGAGCAGTACTTC. Together with reference TRBV7-2 and TRBJ2-7, the CDR3 gives the full variable domain: GAGVSQSPSNKVTEKGKDVELRCDPISGHTALYWYRQSLGQGLEFLIYFQGNSAPDKSGLPSDRFSAERTGGSVSTLTIQRTQQEDSAVYLCASSSGGSGREQYFGPGTRLTVT.

The rearrangement uses TRBV6-6 and TRBJ2-1, with D possibly matching TRBD2 (6 bases). The V end lost 6 bases, the J end lost 11 bases, and 17 bases lay between the germline ends. Germline CDR1 MNHNY, CDR2 SVGAGI (reference sequence). This CDR3 has 13 amino acids. The CDR3 loop reads CASRTSGTLQQFF. In nucleotides, the CDR3 is TGTGCCAGCAGAACCTCTGGGACTCTTCAGCAGTTCTTC.

This chain connects TRBV4-1 to TRBJ1-1, with a weak D call TRBD1 (5 bases). This CDR3 region has 15 residues. Trimming stripped 0 bases from V and 6 bases from J, with 14 bases between. Germline V CDR1 and CDR2: MGHRA, YSYEKL. DNA of the CDR3: TGCGCCAGCAGCCAAGATGGATCCCCGGGGGCTGAAGCTTTCTTT. Translating it yields CASSQDGSPGAEAFF.

The genes are TRBV28 and TRBJ1-3; D gene unclear. Germline assignment: CDR1 MDHEN and CDR2 SYDVKM. This CDR3 is built from 15 residues. V gave up 6 bases and J gave up 0 bases, with 12 bases separating them. The CDR3 spells CASSLGILSGNTIYF. The CDR3 coding sequence is TGTGCCAGCAGCCTCGGGATCCTCTCTGGAAACACCATATATTTT. Combining the CDR3 with reference TRBV28 and TRBJ1-3 gives the whole variable domain DVKVTQSSRYLVKRTGEKVFLECVQDMDHENMFWYRQDPGLGLRLIYFSYDVKMKEKGDIPEGYSVSREKKERFSLILESASTNQTSMYLCASSLGILSGNTIYFGEGSWLTVV.

The V and J genes are TRBV5-4 and TRBJ1-6, with TRBD1 matching 10 bases. The CDR3 consists of 15 residues. After removal of 4 bases from V and 8 bases from J, the junction contained 6 bases not matched to a gene. Germline V CDR1 and CDR2: SGHNT, YYREEE (reference sequence). The CDR3 sequence: CASSAGQGFYSPLHF. The CDR3, as DNA: TGTGCCAGCAGCGCGGGACAGGGGTTTTATTCACCCCTCCACTTT.

The chain employs TRBV7-9 and TRBJ2-1; 9 nucleotides match TRBD1. The ends lost 5 bases at V and 7 bases at J; junction bases unmatched: 9. Germline CDR1 reads SEHNR; CDR2 reads FQNEAQ (reference sequence). The CDR3 sequence is 15 residues long. CDR3 nucleotide sequence: TGTGCCAGCAGCACGGGACAGGGAGTAGAGAATGAGCAGTTCTTC. Protein sequence: CASSTGQGVENEQFF.

This clone was picked up one time. The V gene is TRBV6-9, the J gene TRBJ1-5; D is unresolved. CDR3 length: 13 residues. Germline V gives CDR1 MNHGY, CDR2 SVAAGI. V was pared by 3 bases and J by 5 bases, with 8 bases between. The CDR3 sequence is CASSYIADQPQHF. For the CDR3, the DNA is TGTGCCAGCAGTTACATAGCGGATCAGCCCCAGCATTTT.

This clone was seen only once. V is TRBV27 and J is TRBJ2-5; a possible D gene is TRBD1 (8 bases). V was clipped by 5 bases and J by 1 base, with 29 bases between them. The CDR3 sequence is 20 residues long. Germline loops: CDR1 MNHEY, CDR2 SMNVEV (reference sequence). The CDR3: CASSPQDREGGLRGQETQYF. CDR3 bases: TGTGCCAGCAGTCCCCAGGACAGGGAGGGAGGGTTAAGGGGCCAAGAGACCCAGTACTTC.

The CDR3 coding sequence is TGTGCCAGCAGCAACAGGGAAAGCACAGATACGCAGTATTTT. This sequence encodes CASSNRESTDTQYF. The chain combines TRBV7-8 with TRBJ2-3; TRBD1 might be the D (6 bases). The CDR3 extends over 14 amino acids. V was cut by 5 bases and J by 0 bases, with 9 bases left in between. From germline, CDR1 is SGHVS and CDR2 FQNEAQ.

The rearrangement links TRBV7-2 to TRBJ2-3; possibly TRBD1 for D (5 bases). V was shortened by 6 bases and J by 4 bases, with 11 bases between the two germline ends. The CDR3 contains 13 residues. From germline, CDR1 is SGHTA and CDR2 FQGNSA. The CDR3 DNA reads TGTGCCAGCAGTTACAGGAAGCCAGATACGCAGTATTTT. It yields the protein CASSYRKPDTQYF.

The rearrangement joins TRBV28 to TRBJ2-7, with 10 bases fitting TRBD2. Germline V gives CDR1 MDHEN, CDR2 SYDVKM. The CDR3 is 12 amino acids. V gave up 8 bases and J gave up 7 bases; unmatched junction bases: 5. The CDR3 bases are TGTGCCAGCCTAGCGGGAGCGGGGGAGCAGTACTTC. Residues: CASLAGAGEQYF.

The chain links TRBV7-9 to TRBJ2-3; the D gene is possibly TRBD1 (6 bases). CDR3 length equals 18 residues. Germline values: CDR1 SEHNR, CDR2 FQNEAQ (reference sequence). The ends were cut back, 5 bases at V and 3 bases at J, with 24 bases in the middle. The CDR3 DNA sequence: TGTGCCAGCAGCCCTGATAGTTACCACAGGGTTGGGACAGATACGCAGTATTTT. It is translated as CASSPDSYHRVGTDTQYF.

This sequence joins TRBV10-1 and TRBJ2-3; D perhaps matches TRBD2 (6 bases). The CDR3 loop spans 15 amino acids. Germline V gives CDR1 WNHNN, CDR2 SYGVQD (reference sequence). Trimming left V 2 bases short and J 4 bases short, with 13 bases between. Here the CDR3 reads CASSEGAGRPDTQYF. The CDR3, as DNA: TGCGCCAGCAGTGAGGGGGCGGGGAGACCAGATACGCAGTATTTT.

V is TRBV6-5 and J is TRBJ2-7; D unresolved. The CDR3 totals 11 residues. CDR1 is MNHEY, CDR2 SVGAGI, per germline. V was pared by 6 bases and J by 3 bases, with 6 bases between. CDR3 nucleotides: TGTGCCAGCAGCGAGAGCTACGAGCAGTACTTC. Translated, it gives CASSESYEQYF.

The chain has TRBV10-1 and TRBJ2-7; D remains ambiguous. V was clipped by 2 bases and J by 0 bases, with 17 bases between them. CDR1 and CDR2 (germline): WNHNN, SYGVQD (reference sequence). The CDR3 sequence is 17 residues long. CDR3 nucleotides: TGCGCCAGCAGTGAGCTCCCTGAATATAGACGCTCCTACGAGCAGTACTTC. Translating it yields CASSELPEYRRSYEQYF.

The genes are TRBV4-3 and TRBJ1-2, with 8 bases fitting TRBD1. The CDR3 contains 14 residues. The J segment lost 4 bases and the V segment lost 0 bases, leaving 1 base of the junction unmatched. Germline loops: CDR1 LGHNA, CDR2 YSLEER. The DNA of the CDR3 is TGCGCCAGCAGCCAAGAGGGACAGGTCTATGGCTACACCTTC. Translating it yields CASSQEGQVYGYTF.

The V call is TRBV5-8, the J call TRBJ2-5; unclear D gene. Trimming removed 1 base from V and 5 bases from J, with 15 bases in between. CDR1 SGHTS and CDR2 YDEGEE come from the germline V gene. This CDR3 spans 15 amino acids. CDR3 sequence reads: CASSLPTLGLETQYF. The CDR3 nucleotides are TGTGCCAGCAGCTTGCCAACCCTAGGCTTGGAGACCCAGTACTTC.

The chain's CDR3 is CASSLQSTGGYEQYF. CDR3 coding DNA: TGTGCCAGCAGTCTACAGAGCACCGGAGGCTACGAGCAGTACTTC. V is TRBV2 and J is TRBJ2-7; possible D gene TRBD2, 5 bases. CDR1 is SNHLY, CDR2 FYNNEI, per germline. V dropped 5 bases and J dropped 3 bases, with 17 bases sitting between them. CDR3 length: 15 residues. Together with reference TRBV2 and TRBJ2-7, the CDR3 gives the full variable domain: EPEVTQTPSHQVTQMGQEVILRCVPISNHLYFYWYRQILGQKVEFLVSFYNNEISEKSEIFDDQFSVERPDGSNFTLKIRSTKLEDSAMYFCASSLQSTGGYEQYFGPGTRLTVT.

Details on this clone: The sample has other DNA sequences that encode this CDR3 too. V is TRBV7-2 and J is TRBJ2-5; D may match TRBD1 or TRBD2 (5 bases each). The CDR3 length is 13 residues. Germline V lookup: CDR1 SGHTA, CDR2 FQGNSA. V shed 6 bases and J shed 2 bases, with 10 bases lying between them. CDR3 protein: CASSLGVQETQYF. The CDR3 DNA is TGTGCCAGCAGTCTGGGGGTGCAAGAGACCCAGTACTTC.

This chain links TRBV7-2 with TRBJ1-6, with a weak D call TRBD1 (6 bases). Trimming took 1 base from V and 7 from J, leaving 8 bases between them. Germline V lookup: CDR1 SGHTA, CDR2 FQGNSA. CDR3 length: 14 amino acids. The CDR3 spells CASSLDRGNSPLHF. The CDR3 DNA reads as TGTGCCAGCAGCTTAGATAGGGGGAATTCACCCCTCCACTTT. Full variable domain (outside the CDR3, taken from reference TRBV7-2 and TRBJ1-6): GAGVSQSPSNKVTEKGKDVELRCDPISGHTALYWYRQSLGQGLEFLIYFQGNSAPDKSGLPSDRFSAERTGGSVSTLTIQRTQQEDSAVYLCASSLDRGNSPLHFGNGTRLTVT.

The chain carries TRBV7-6 and TRBJ1-5, with 7 bases identical to TRBD1. CDR1 and CDR2 from the germline V gene are SGHVS and FNYEAQ. V shed 3 bases, J shed 4 bases, and the junction held 9 bases outside the gene matches. The CDR3 length is 16 residues. The DNA for the CDR3 is TGTGCCAGCAGCTTGTTTCCGGGACAGACGAATCAGCCCCAGCATTTT. This codes for CASSLFPGQTNQPQHF.

This chain joins TRBV9 and TRBJ2-2; D unclear. This CDR3 is 14 amino acids long. Germline CDR1 and CDR2: SGDLS and YYNGEE. V lost 0 bases to trimming and J lost 1 base, with 4 bases between them. The DNA for the CDR3 is TGTGCCAGCAGCGTAGTAGGGAACACCGGGGAGCTGTTTTTT. Amino acid sequence: CASSVVGNTGELFF.

A single count supports this clone. J is TRBJ2-5 and V is TRBV15; a weak D match, TRBD1 (5 bases). CDR1 is LNHNV, CDR2 YYDKDF, per germline (reference sequence). Trimming pared 6 bases from V and 3 bases from J, leaving 8 bases between. This CDR3 spans 12 amino acids. The CDR3 reads CATRQGKETQYF. DNA of the CDR3: TGTGCCACCAGGCAGGGAAAAGAGACCCAGTACTTC.

This clone was detected only a few times. The chain carries TRBV10-1 and TRBJ1-6; D gene ambiguous. There are 13 residues in the CDR3. In germline, CDR1 is WNHNN, CDR2 SYGVQD (reference sequence). Trimming shortened V by 0 bases and J by 9 bases, and 6 bases separated the two germline ends. The CDR3 DNA reads as TGCGCCAGCAGTGAGTCGCCGTTTTCACCCCTCCACTTT. Protein: CASSESPFSPLHF.